A selection of T cell receptor beta chains follows, all from one sample in a study of blood T cell repertoires in COVID-19. TCRdb's table, derived via immunoSEQ multiplex PCR, lists solely in-frame clones and lacks some. Of under 400,000 clones listed, about 92% are singletons. Sequencing used peripheral blood. These receptors were taken from a woman aged 60-75 years with COVID-19, enrolled during active disease. The CDR3 runs from the conserved cysteine through the conserved F or W. The D gene is left open where the match is weak. Clone size is stated in some rows and not others, as once, few, many or a class when expanded.

V	size	D	J	CDR3	DNA
TRBV7-6	-	TRBD2	TRBJ2-7	CASSTSTSGGVNEQYF	TGTGCCAGCAGCACCAGTACTAGCGGGGGGGTGAACGAGCAGTACTTC
TRBV6-2/TRBV6-3	-	-	TRBJ1-5	CASSDLRQGGSNQPQHF	TGTGCCAGCAGTGACCTTCGGCAGGGAGGAAGCAATCAGCCCCAGCATTTT
TRBV5-4	once	-	TRBJ2-6	CASSRDRNSGANVLTF	TGTGCCAGCAGCCGAGACAGGAACTCTGGGGCCAACGTCCTGACTTTC
TRBV11-2	-	-	TRBJ2-7	CASSLLRTDYYEQYF	TGTGCCAGCAGCTTATTAAGGACGGACTACTACGAGCAGTACTTC
TRBV4-2	-	-	TRBJ1-6	CASSQEGGYNSPLHF	TGTGCCAGCAGCCAAGAAGGGGGATATAATTCACCCCTCCACTTT
TRBV12-3/TRBV12-4	-	-	TRBJ1-1	CASSLVTTPEAFF	TGTGCCAGCAGTTTAGTGACGACACCGGAAGCTTTCTTT
TRBV7-8	-	TRBD1	TRBJ1-1	CASSSRQGMNTEAFF	TGTGCCAGCAGCTCGAGACAGGGGATGAACACTGAAGCTTTCTTT
TRBV28	once	-	TRBJ2-2	CASLTRLTGELFF	TGTGCCAGTCTCACTAGACTCACCGGGGAGCTGTTTTTT
TRBV4-1	-	TRBD1	TRBJ1-5	CASSKGQGASNQPQHF	TGCGCCAGCAGCAAGGGTCAGGGGGCTAGCAATCAGCCCCAGCATTTT
TRBV7-8	-	TRBD2	TRBJ2-7	CASSITSGGDYEQYF	TGTGCCAGCAGCATAACTAGCGGGGGGGACTACGAGCAGTACTTC
TRBV12-3/TRBV12-4	-	-	TRBJ1-1	CASSFGVGYLAFF	TGTGCCAGCAGTTTCGGGGTAGGGTATTTGGCTTTCTTT
TRBV27	-	-	TRBJ2-3	CASSSPGNTQYF	TGTGCCAGCAGTTCGCCGGGGAATACGCAGTATTTT
TRBV6-1	-	TRBD1	TRBJ1-5	CASSEGQGSNQPQHF	TGTGCCAGCAGTGAAGGACAGGGAAGCAATCAGCCCCAGCATTTT
TRBV20-1	-	-	TRBJ1-2	CSASPEQTAYGYTF	TGCAGTGCTAGTCCGGAACAGACGGCCTATGGCTACACCTTC
TRBV28	-	-	TRBJ1-2	CASSKTGFYGYTF	TGTGCCAGCAGTAAAACAGGGTTCTATGGCTACACCTTC
TRBV6-5	once	TRBD2	TRBJ2-2	CASTQAGAHGELFF	TGTGCCAGCACCCAAGCGGGGGCCCACGGGGAGCTGTTTTTT
TRBV28	-	-	TRBJ1-2	CASSLQNSYYGYTF	TGTGCCAGCAGCCTTCAAAACAGCTACTATGGCTACACCTTC
TRBV7-9	once	-	TRBJ1-5	CASGQSNQPQHF	TGTGCCAGCGGACAAAGCAATCAGCCCCAGCATTTT
TRBV12-5	-	-	TRBJ2-7	CASGYHIYEQYF	TGTGCTAGTGGCTACCATATCTACGAGCAGTACTTC
TRBV28	-	-	TRBJ1-1	CASSLLRGGTNTEAFF	TGTGCCAGCAGTTTGCTTCGGGGGGGCACGAACACTGAAGCTTTCTTT
TRBV10-3	-	TRBD1	TRBJ1-1	CAISESGQGKIEAFF	TGTGCCATCAGTGAGTCGGGACAGGGGAAGATAGAAGCTTTCTTT
TRBV30	-	-	TRBJ1-1	CAWRANTEAFF	TGTGCCTGGAGGGCTAACACTGAAGCTTTCTTT
TRBV5-1	-	TRBD1	TRBJ1-2	CASSWGQGINYGYTF	TGCGCCAGCAGCTGGGGACAGGGAATCAACTATGGCTACACCTTC
TRBV28	-	TRBD1	TRBJ1-4	CASRGAGQGNEKLFF	TGTGCCAGCCGAGGAGCCGGACAGGGAAATGAAAAACTGTTTTTT
TRBV19	-	TRBD1	TRBJ1-6	CASSSTRQGDSPLHF	TGTGCCAGTAGTTCTACACGACAGGGGGATTCACCCCTCCACTTT
TRBV6-6	-	-	TRBJ1-3	CASSAAPWTVGNTIYF	TGTGCCAGCAGTGCTGCCCCTTGGACAGTTGGAAACACCATATATTTT
TRBV5-4	-	TRBD2	TRBJ2-1	CASSPQTSGGAGVNEQFF	TGTGCCAGCAGCCCTCAGACTAGCGGGGGGGCCGGGGTTAATGAGCAGTTCTTC
TRBV30	-	-	TRBJ1-1	CAWRDTGITEAFF	TGTGCCTGGAGGGATACAGGGATCACTGAAGCTTTCTTT
TRBV7-6	-	TRBD2	TRBJ2-1	CASSLEAQRGGYNEQFF	TGTGCCAGCAGCTTAGAGGCCCAGCGGGGGGGGTACAATGAGCAGTTCTTC
TRBV21-1	-	-	TRBJ1-5	CASSKGTGGIRTAIQPQHF	TGTGCCAGCAGCAAGGGGACAGGCGGGATTAGGACGGCGATTCAGCCCCAGCATTTT
TRBV7-8	-	TRBD1	TRBJ1-5	CASRVGTGGFNQPQHF	TGTGCCAGCAGGGTCGGGACAGGGGGCTTCAATCAGCCCCAGCATTTT
TRBV28	-	-	TRBJ1-6	CASSRRQGANSPLHF	TGTGCCAGCAGCCGACGGCAGGGTGCTAATTCACCCCTCCACTTT
TRBV4-2	once	-	TRBJ1-1	CASSQDVQARSEAFF	TGTGCCAGCAGCCAAGATGTACAGGCGCGGAGTGAAGCTTTCTTT
TRBV5-4	-	TRBD1	TRBJ2-6	CASSLTGGSGANVLTF	TGTGCCAGCAGCTTGACAGGGGGGTCTGGGGCCAACGTCCTGACTTTC
TRBV3-1/TRBV3-2	-	-	TRBJ2-4	CASSQDLNIQYF	TGTGCCAGCAGCCAAGATCTCAACATTCAGTACTTC